This is a list of T cell receptor beta chains from one sample in a study of T-cell memory formation after mild COVID-19. TCRdb redid the calling of the 5' RACE reads with MiXCR, one entry per CDR3 protein. The data contain over 300,000 distinct CDR3 sequences, 20% to 25% of them singletons. Specimen: PBMCs or a T cell subset sorted from them (not recorded which). The source is a young man who had mild COVID-19 (a few samples of this study predate the infection). Cell type and time point are not known. CDR3s include the opening cysteine and the closing phenylalanine or tryptophan.

v_call: TRBV5-1
j_call: TRBJ1-1
cdr3_aa: CASQWTGENTEAFF

v_call: TRBV24-1
j_call: TRBJ2-5
cdr3_aa: CATSDPEGHRRETQYF

v_call: TRBV7-3
j_call: TRBJ1-6
cdr3_aa: CASSYGDRGHSPLHF

v_call: TRBV6-6
j_call: TRBJ1-2
cdr3_aa: CASRWTGPPYGYTF

v_call: TRBV12-3/TRBV12-4
j_call: TRBJ1-5
cdr3_aa: CASQGAGRNQPKHF

v_call: TRBV9
j_call: TRBJ1-2
cdr3_aa: CASSGWTEKIPNYGYTF

v_call: TRBV12-3/TRBV12-4
j_call: TRBJ2-3
cdr3_aa: CASSLSGGAVDTQYF

v_call: TRBV9
j_call: TRBJ2-7
cdr3_aa: CASSPLVSGGYEQYF

v_call: TRBV18
j_call: TRBJ1-1
cdr3_aa: CASQGTEGTEAFF

v_call: TRBV27
j_call: TRBJ1-4
cdr3_aa: CASSLSVEGERKLFF

v_call: TRBV7-2
j_call: TRBJ2-3
cdr3_aa: CASSLFTATDTQYF

v_call: TRBV3-1
j_call: TRBJ2-3
cdr3_aa: CASSLLGLAGDPRHSQYF

v_call: TRBV20-1
j_call: TRBJ2-3
cdr3_aa: CSASRPGGADTQYF

v_call: TRBV6-2/TRBV6-3
j_call: TRBJ1-1
cdr3_aa: CASGRGVGTEAFF

v_call: TRBV29-1
j_call: TRBJ2-7
cdr3_aa: CSVGNGGHSYEQYF

v_call: TRBV10-1
j_call: TRBJ2-5
cdr3_aa: CASSEGETQYF

v_call: TRBV12-3/TRBV12-4
j_call: TRBJ2-2
cdr3_aa: CASSLGRRTNTGELFF

v_call: TRBV5-1
j_call: TRBJ1-6
cdr3_aa: CASSLDQGSPNSPLHF

v_call: TRBV20-1
j_call: TRBJ2-3
cdr3_aa: CSAFEGGPDTQYF

v_call: TRBV7-2
j_call: TRBJ2-1
cdr3_aa: CASSLVAVYNEQFF

v_call: TRBV20-1
j_call: TRBJ2-3
cdr3_aa: CSARDPGTGGAWGDTQYF

v_call: TRBV25-1
j_call: TRBJ2-6
cdr3_aa: CASSPAGGSSGANVLTF

v_call: TRBV24-1
j_call: TRBJ2-3
cdr3_aa: CATSDLPGTGTDTQYF

v_call: TRBV6-2/TRBV6-3
j_call: TRBJ1-1
cdr3_aa: CASSYAQLNTEAFF